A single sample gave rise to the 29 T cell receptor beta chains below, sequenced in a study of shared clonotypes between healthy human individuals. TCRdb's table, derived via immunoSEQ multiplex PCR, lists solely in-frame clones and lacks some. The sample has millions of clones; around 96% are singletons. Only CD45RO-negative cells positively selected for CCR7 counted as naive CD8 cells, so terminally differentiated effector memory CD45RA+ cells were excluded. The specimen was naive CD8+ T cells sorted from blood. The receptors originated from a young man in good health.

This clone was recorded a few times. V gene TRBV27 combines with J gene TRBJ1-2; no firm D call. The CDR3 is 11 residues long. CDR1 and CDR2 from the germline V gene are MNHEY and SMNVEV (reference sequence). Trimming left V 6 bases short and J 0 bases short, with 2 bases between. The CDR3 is CASRANYGYTF. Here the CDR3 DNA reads TGTGCCAGCAGGGCTAACTATGGCTACACCTTC.

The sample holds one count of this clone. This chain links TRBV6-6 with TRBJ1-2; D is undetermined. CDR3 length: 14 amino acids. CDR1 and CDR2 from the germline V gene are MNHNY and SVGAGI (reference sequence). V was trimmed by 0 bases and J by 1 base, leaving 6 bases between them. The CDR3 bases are TGTGCCAGCAGTTACTCCCAAATTAACTATGGCTACACCTTC. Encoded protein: CASSYSQINYGYTF.

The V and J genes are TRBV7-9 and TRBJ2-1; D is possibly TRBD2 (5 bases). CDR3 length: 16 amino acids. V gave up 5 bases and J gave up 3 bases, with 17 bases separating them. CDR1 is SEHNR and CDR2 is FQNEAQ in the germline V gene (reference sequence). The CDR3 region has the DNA TGTGCCAGCAGCCCCCGGACTCCTGATCTCTACAATGAGCAGTTCTTC. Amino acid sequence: CASSPRTPDLYNEQFF.

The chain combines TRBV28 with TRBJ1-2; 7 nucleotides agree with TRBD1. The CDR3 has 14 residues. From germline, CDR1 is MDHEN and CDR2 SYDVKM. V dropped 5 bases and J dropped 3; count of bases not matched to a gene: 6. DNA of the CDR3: TGTGCCAGCAGTCCTACGACAGGGCACTATGGCTACACCTTC. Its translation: CASSPTTGHYGYTF.

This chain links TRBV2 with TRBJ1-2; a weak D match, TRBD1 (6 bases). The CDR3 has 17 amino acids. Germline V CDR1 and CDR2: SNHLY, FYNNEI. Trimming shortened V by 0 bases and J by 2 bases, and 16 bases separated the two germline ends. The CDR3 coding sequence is TGTGCCAGCAGTGAAGCCCAAATGACAGGTTGGAACTATGGCTACACCTTC. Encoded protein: CASSEAQMTGWNYGYTF.

The CDR3 nucleotides read TGTGCCAGCAGCTTAGGCGGCACCTCCTACGAGCAGTACTTC. It specifies CASSLGGTSYEQYF. The genes are TRBV11-2 and TRBJ2-7; D ambiguous. The CDR3 spans 14 residues. The V end was cut by 1 base, the J end by 0 bases, with 7 bases between. CDR1 and CDR2 from the germline V gene are SGHAT and FQNNGV.

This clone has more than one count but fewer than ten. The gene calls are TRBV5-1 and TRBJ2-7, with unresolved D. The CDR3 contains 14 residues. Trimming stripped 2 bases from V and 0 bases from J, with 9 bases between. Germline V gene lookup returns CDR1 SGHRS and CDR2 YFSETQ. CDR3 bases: TGCGCCAGCAGCTTTGGGGATAGCTCCTACGAGCAGTACTTC. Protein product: CASSFGDSSYEQYF. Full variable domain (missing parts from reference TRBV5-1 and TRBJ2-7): KAGVTQTPRYLIKTRGQQVTLSCSPISGHRSVSWYQQTPGQGLQFLFEYFSETQRNKGNFPGRFSGRQFSNSRSEMNVSTLELGDSALYLCASSFGDSSYEQYFGPGTRLTVT.

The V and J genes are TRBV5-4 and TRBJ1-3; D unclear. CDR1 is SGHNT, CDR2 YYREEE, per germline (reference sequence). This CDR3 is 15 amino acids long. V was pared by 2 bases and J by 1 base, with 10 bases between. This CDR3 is CASSFMGISGNTIYF. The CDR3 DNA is TGTGCCAGCAGCTTTATGGGGATATCTGGAAACACCATATATTTT.

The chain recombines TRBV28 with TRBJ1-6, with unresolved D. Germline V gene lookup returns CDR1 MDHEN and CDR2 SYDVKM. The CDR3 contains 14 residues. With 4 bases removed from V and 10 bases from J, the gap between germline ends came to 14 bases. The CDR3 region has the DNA TGTGCCAGCAGTTACCGGGCCTCCACCTCACCCCTCCACTTT. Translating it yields CASSYRASTSPLHF.

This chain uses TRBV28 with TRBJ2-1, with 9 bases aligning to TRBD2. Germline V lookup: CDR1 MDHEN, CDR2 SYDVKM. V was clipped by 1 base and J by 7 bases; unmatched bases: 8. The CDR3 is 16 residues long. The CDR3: CASSLYLAGPWNEQFF. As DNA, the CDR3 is TGTGCCAGCAGTTTATACCTAGCGGGACCCTGGAATGAGCAGTTCTTC.

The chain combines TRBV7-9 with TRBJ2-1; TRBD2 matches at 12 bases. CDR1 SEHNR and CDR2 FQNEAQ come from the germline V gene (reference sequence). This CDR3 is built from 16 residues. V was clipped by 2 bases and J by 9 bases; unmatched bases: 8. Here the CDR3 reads CASSLPLAGGPVEQFF. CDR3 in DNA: TGTGCCAGCAGCTTACCCCTAGCGGGAGGGCCGGTTGAGCAGTTCTTC.

Here the CDR3 reads CASSYPPRTLTTNYGYTF. The CDR3 DNA is TGTGCCAGCAGCTACCCCCCTAGGACACTTACTACTAACTATGGCTACACCTTC. The V call is TRBV7-9, the J call TRBJ1-2, with D possibly matching TRBD1 (5 bases). Deletions cut 4 bases from V and 0 bases from J, with 21 bases between. Germline V gives CDR1 SEHNR, CDR2 FQNEAQ (reference sequence). This CDR3 contains 18 residues.

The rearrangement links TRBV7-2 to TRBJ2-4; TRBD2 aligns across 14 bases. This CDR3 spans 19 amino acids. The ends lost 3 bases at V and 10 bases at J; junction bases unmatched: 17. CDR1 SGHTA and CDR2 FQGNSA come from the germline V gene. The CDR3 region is CASSFRGGTSGRSVTIQYF. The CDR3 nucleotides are TGTGCCAGCAGCTTCCGAGGAGGGACTAGCGGGAGATCGGTCACGATTCAGTACTTC. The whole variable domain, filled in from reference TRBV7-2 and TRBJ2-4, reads GAGVSQSPSNKVTEKGKDVELRCDPISGHTALYWYRQSLGQGLEFLIYFQGNSAPDKSGLPSDRFSAERTGGSVSTLTIQRTQQEDSAVYLCASSFRGGTSGRSVTIQYFGAGTRLSVL.

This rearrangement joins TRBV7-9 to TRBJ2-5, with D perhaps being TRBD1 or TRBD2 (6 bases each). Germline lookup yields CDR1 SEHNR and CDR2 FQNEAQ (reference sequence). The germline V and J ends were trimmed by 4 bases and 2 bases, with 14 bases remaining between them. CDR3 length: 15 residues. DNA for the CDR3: TGTGCCAGCAGCTCTGCACAGGGACTTCAAGAGACCCAGTACTTC. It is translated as CASSSAQGLQETQYF. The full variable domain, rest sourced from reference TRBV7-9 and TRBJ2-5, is DTGVSQNPRHKITKRGQNVTFRCDPISEHNRLYWYRQTLGQGPEFLTYFQNEAQLEKSRLLSDRFSAERPKGSFSTLEIQRTEQGDSAMYLCASSSAQGLQETQYFGPGTRLLVL.

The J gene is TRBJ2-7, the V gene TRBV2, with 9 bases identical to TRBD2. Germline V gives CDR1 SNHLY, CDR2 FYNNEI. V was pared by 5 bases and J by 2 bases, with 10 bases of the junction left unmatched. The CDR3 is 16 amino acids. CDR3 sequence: CASSNPSGDSPYEQYF. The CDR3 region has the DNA TGTGCCAGCAGTAACCCTAGCGGGGACTCCCCCTACGAGCAGTACTTC.

The CDR3 bases are TGTGCCAGCAGCGAGACAGGGATAACCAAAAACATTCAGTACTTC. Translated, it gives CASSETGITKNIQYF. The rearrangement joins TRBV7-9 to TRBJ2-4; the match to TRBD1 covers 7 bases. V was clipped by 5 bases and J by 2 bases; unmatched bases: 6. CDR1 is SEHNR, CDR2 FQNEAQ, per germline (reference sequence). CDR3 length: 15 amino acids.

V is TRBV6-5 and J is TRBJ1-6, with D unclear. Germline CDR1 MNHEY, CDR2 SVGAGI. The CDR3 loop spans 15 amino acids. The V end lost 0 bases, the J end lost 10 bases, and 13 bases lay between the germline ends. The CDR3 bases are TGTGCCAGCAGTTACTCGGAAGGATTCGGATCACCCCTCCACTTT. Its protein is CASSYSEGFGSPLHF.

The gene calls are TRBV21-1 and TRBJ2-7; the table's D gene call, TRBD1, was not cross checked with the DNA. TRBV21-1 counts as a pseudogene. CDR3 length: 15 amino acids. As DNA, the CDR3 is TGTGCCAGCAGCGCCCGGGACACCGGAACCTACGAGCAGTACTTC. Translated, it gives CASSARDTGTYEQYF.

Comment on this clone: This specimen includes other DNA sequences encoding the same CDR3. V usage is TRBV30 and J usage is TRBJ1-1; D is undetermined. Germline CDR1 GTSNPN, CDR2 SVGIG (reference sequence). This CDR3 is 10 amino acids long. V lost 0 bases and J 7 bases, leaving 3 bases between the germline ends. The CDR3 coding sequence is TGTGCCTGGAGTGTACTTGAAGCTTTCTTT. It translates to CAWSVLEAFF.

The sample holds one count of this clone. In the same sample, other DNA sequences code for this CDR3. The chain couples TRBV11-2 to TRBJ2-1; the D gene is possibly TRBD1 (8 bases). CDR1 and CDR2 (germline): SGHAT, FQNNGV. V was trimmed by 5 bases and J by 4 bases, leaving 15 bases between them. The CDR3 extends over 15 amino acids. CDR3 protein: CASSPGGGRYNEQFF. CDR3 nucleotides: TGTGCCAGCAGCCCAGGGGGCGGGAGATACAATGAGCAGTTCTTC.

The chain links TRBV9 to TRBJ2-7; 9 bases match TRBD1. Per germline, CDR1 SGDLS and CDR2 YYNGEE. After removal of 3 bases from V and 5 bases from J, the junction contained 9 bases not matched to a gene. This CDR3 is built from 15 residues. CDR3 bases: TGTGCCAGCAGCGCCTCCGGGACAGGGCGGCACGAGCAGTACTTC. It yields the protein CASSASGTGRHEQYF.

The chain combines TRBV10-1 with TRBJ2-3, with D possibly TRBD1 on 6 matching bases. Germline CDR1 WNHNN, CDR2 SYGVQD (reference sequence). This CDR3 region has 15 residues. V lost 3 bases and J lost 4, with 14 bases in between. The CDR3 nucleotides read TGCGCCAGCAGTGAAGGCGGGCAGGGGCCAGATACGCAGTATTTT. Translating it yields CASSEGGQGPDTQYF.

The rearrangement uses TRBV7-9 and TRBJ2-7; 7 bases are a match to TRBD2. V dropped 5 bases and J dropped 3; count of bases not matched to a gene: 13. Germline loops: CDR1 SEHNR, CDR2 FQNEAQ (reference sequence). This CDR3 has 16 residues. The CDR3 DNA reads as TGTGCCAGCAGCCAGTGGTCTAGCGGAAGAGGCTACGAGCAGTACTTC. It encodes CASSQWSSGRGYEQYF. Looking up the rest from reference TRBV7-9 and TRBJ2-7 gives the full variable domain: DTGVSQNPRHKITKRGQNVTFRCDPISEHNRLYWYRQTLGQGPEFLTYFQNEAQLEKSRLLSDRFSAERPKGSFSTLEIQRTEQGDSAMYLCASSQWSSGRGYEQYFGPGTRLTVT.

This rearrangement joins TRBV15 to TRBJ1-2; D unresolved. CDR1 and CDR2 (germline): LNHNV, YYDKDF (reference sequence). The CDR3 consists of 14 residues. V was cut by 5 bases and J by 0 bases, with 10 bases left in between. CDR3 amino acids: CATSPDGANYGYTF. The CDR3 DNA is TGTGCCACCAGCCCGGACGGAGCTAACTATGGCTACACCTTC.

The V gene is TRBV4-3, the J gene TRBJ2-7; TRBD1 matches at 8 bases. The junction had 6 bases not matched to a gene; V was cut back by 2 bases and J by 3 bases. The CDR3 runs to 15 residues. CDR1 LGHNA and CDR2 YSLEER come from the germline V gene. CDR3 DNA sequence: TGCGCCAGCAGCCAATCAGCACAGGGGGGCTACGAGCAGTACTTC. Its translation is CASSQSAQGGYEQYF.

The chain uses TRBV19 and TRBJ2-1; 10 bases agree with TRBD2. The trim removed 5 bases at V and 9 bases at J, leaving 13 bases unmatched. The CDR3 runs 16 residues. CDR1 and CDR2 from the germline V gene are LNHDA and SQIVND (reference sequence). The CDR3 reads CASSYPEGLATIEQFF. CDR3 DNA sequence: TGTGCCAGTAGTTACCCCGAGGGACTAGCGACGATTGAGCAGTTCTTC.

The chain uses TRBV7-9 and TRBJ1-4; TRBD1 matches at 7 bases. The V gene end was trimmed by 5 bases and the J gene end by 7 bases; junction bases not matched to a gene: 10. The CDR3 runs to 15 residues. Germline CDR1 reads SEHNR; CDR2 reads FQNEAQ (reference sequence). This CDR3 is CASSPYVGGVEKLFF. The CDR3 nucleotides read TGTGCCAGCAGCCCCTACGTAGGGGGCGTTGAAAAACTGTTTTTT.

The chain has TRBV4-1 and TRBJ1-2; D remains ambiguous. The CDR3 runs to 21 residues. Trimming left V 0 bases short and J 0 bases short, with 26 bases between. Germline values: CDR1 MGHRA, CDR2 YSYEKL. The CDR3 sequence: CASSQDLPTMGRVRANYGYTF. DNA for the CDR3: TGCGCCAGCAGCCAAGACCTCCCGACCATGGGCCGCGTCAGAGCTAACTATGGCTACACCTTC.

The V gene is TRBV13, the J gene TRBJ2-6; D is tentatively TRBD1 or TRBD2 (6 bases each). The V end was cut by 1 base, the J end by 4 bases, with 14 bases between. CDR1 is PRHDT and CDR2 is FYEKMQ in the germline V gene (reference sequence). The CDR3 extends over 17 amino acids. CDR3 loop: CASSLAGRGPGANVLTF. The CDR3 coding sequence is TGTGCCAGCAGCTTAGCCGGACGGGGGCCCGGGGCCAACGTCCTGACTTTC. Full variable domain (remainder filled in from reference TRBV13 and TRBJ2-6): AAGVIQSPRHLIKEKRETATLKCYPIPRHDTVYWYQQGPGQDPQFLISFYEKMQSDKGSIPDRFSAQQFSDYHSELNMSSLELGDSALYFCASSLAGRGPGANVLTFGAGSRLTVL.